The next 17 T cell receptor beta chains were all read from a single sample in a study of cytomegalovirus exposure and HLA in healthy donors. The primer mix had 60 Vbeta and 13 Jbeta primers. Clones were sequenced by immunoSEQ multiplex PCR, and TCRdb holds only the in-frame ones, with some missing. The table records under 200,000 clones, 75% to 90% of them present only once. The sequencing sample was made of PBMCs. These TCRs come from a man between 18 and 35 years old in good health and CMV-seropositive.

The gene calls are TRBV6-5 and TRBJ2-3, with TRBD1 matching over 10 bases. Trimming cost V 2 bases and J 1 base; bases outside gene matches: 3. CDR3 length equals 16 residues. In germline, CDR1 is MNHEY, CDR2 SVGAGI. The CDR3 region has the DNA TGTGCCAGCAGTTACGGGACAGGGGCCGGCACAGATACGCAGTATTTT. It yields the protein CASSYGTGAGTDTQYF.

This chain uses TRBV5-1 with TRBJ2-2, with 9 positions matching TRBD1. CDR1 is SGHRS and CDR2 is YFSETQ in the germline V gene. This CDR3 contains 16 residues. Losses at the gene ends were 5 bases for V and 5 bases for J; bases not matched to a gene: 10. This chain's CDR3 is CASRTQQGASTGELFF. CDR3 DNA: TGCGCCAGCAGGACACAACAGGGGGCAAGTACCGGGGAGCTGTTTTTT.

The CDR3 DNA sequence: TGTGCCAGCAGCACATACAGGGTCGGGGAGCTGTTTTTT. It encodes CASSTYRVGELFF. The chain is built from TRBV7-9 and TRBJ2-2, with D perhaps matching TRBD1 (6 bases). From germline, CDR1 is SEHNR and CDR2 FQNEAQ (reference sequence). Trimming cost V 5 bases and J 7 bases, with 11 bases left between them. CDR3 size: 13 residues.

This clone was seen once. Germline is not matched at one junction end, which may reflect a read error. This chain connects TRBV7-9 to TRBJ1-1; 8 positions match TRBD1. Germline CDR1 and CDR2: SEHNR and FQNEAQ (reference sequence). This CDR3 has 15 residues. CDR3 sequence reads: CSSSGAPGQVYVAFF. The CDR3 DNA follows: TGTTCCAGCAGCGGGGCCCCGGGACAGGTGTACGTAGCTTTCTTT.

The chain combines TRBV6-6 with TRBJ2-5; TRBD1 might be the D (5 bases). Between the trimmed V and J ends, which lost 7 bases and 5 bases, there was a span of 14 bases. The germline V gene encodes CDR1 MNHNY and CDR2 SVGAGI (reference sequence). This CDR3 region has 13 residues. In DNA, the CDR3 is TGTGCCAGCACCAAGGGGTTTTTGGAGACCCAGTACTTC. Protein product: CASTKGFLETQYF.

The V gene is TRBV27, the J gene TRBJ2-7; D unresolved. In germline, CDR1 is MNHEY, CDR2 SMNVEV (reference sequence). The V end lost 3 bases, the J end lost 7 bases, and 13 bases lay between the germline ends. This CDR3 has 13 residues. DNA for the CDR3: TGTGCCAGCAGTTTCTCTTATTCGCGGGAGCAGTACTTC. This codes for CASSFSYSREQYF.

This chain connects TRBV5-1 to TRBJ2-1; a weak D match, TRBD1 (6 bases). Germline-derived CDR1 and CDR2 are SGHRS and YFSETQ. V shed 4 bases and J shed 8 bases, with 16 bases lying between them. The CDR3 consists of 14 residues. This chain's CDR3 is CASSPVTGLDEQFF. The CDR3 region has the DNA TGCGCCAGCAGCCCCGTCACAGGGCTCGATGAGCAGTTCTTC.

The chain links TRBV5-1 to TRBJ2-6; a possible D gene is TRBD1 (5 bases). Per the germline V gene, CDR1 is SGHRS and CDR2 is YFSETQ. The V gene lost 1 base and the J gene lost 4 bases, with 12 bases spanning the gap. The CDR3 sequence is 16 residues long. CDR3 nucleotide sequence: TGCGCCAGCAGCTTGATGGGGCCCGGGGGGGCCAACGTCCTGACTTTC. Its translation: CASSLMGPGGANVLTF.

The chain has TRBV7-9 and TRBJ1-1; unclear D gene. The CDR3 consists of 13 residues. The germline gives CDR1 SEHNR, CDR2 FQNEAQ (reference sequence). V lost 6 bases and J lost 1, with 9 bases in between. In DNA form, the CDR3 reads TGTGCCAGCAGAGTGGCGGGGAACACTGAAGCTTTCTTT. Translation gives CASRVAGNTEAFF.

The V gene is TRBV9, the J gene TRBJ1-5; 9 bases map to TRBD1. From germline, CDR1 is SGDLS and CDR2 YYNGEE. The J segment lost 6 bases and the V segment lost 4 bases, leaving 5 bases of the junction unmatched. This CDR3 spans 14 amino acids. The CDR3 sequence is CASSSGQGVQPQHF. CDR3 DNA: TGTGCCAGCAGCTCGGGACAGGGAGTTCAGCCCCAGCATTTT.

This sequence joins TRBV15 and TRBJ1-1, with a tentative D call TRBD1 (6 bases). The length of the CDR3 is 15 residues. V lost 5 bases and J lost 1, with 14 bases in between. Per the germline V gene, CDR1 is LNHNV and CDR2 is YYDKDF (reference sequence). The CDR3 DNA reads as TGTGCCACCAGCTTCCGCAGGGGCGCGAACACTGAAGCTTTCTTT. This encodes CATSFRRGANTEAFF.

J is TRBJ2-7 and V is TRBV15, with D perhaps TRBD1 (5 bases). CDR1 is LNHNV, CDR2 YYDKDF, per germline (reference sequence). V was clipped by 3 bases and J by 3 bases, with 12 bases between them. The CDR3 is 14 amino acids. The CDR3 coding sequence is TGTGCCACCAGCAGTCGCCGGCAGGGCTACGAGCAGTACTTC. It is translated as CATSSRRQGYEQYF. The variable domain in full, with the rest retrieved from reference TRBV15 and TRBJ2-7, is DAMVIQNPRYQVTQFGKPVTLSCSQTLNHNVMYWYQQKSSQAPKLLFHYYDKDFNNEADTPDNFQSRRPNTSFCFLDIRSPGLGDTAMYLCATSSRRQGYEQYFGPGTRLTVT.

This clone was seen just once. V usage is TRBV5-1 and J usage is TRBJ1-6; D not certain. Trimming pared 7 bases from V and 7 bases from J, leaving 15 bases between. This CDR3 is 14 amino acids long. The germline V gene has CDR1 SGHRS and CDR2 YFSETQ. In DNA, the CDR3 is TGCGCCAGCTCGGAAAGGACGGGGAATTCACCCCTCCACTTT. Translating it yields CASSERTGNSPLHF.

The chain employs TRBV27 and TRBJ1-4; 7 nucleotides line up with TRBD1. The trim removed 5 bases at V and 5 bases at J, leaving 5 bases unmatched. There are 14 residues in the CDR3. Germline V lookup: CDR1 MNHEY, CDR2 SMNVEV (reference sequence). The CDR3, as DNA: TGTGCCAGCAGTATCGGACAGGCCAATGAAAAACTGTTTTTT. Its protein is CASSIGQANEKLFF.

The chain links TRBV11-2 to TRBJ2-7; unclear D gene. V lost 1 base, J lost 2 bases, and 9 bases lay in between. CDR1 is SGHAT and CDR2 is FQNNGV in the germline V gene. The CDR3 runs to 14 residues. This CDR3 is CASSLGLGPYEQYF. The CDR3 coding sequence is TGTGCCAGCAGCTTAGGTCTGGGCCCCTACGAGCAGTACTTC. Supplemented by reference TRBV11-2 and TRBJ2-7, the full variable domain reads EAGVAQSPRYKIIEKRQSVAFWCNPISGHATLYWYQQILGQGPKLLIQFQNNGVVDDSQLPKDRFSAERLKGVDSTLKIQPAKLEDSAVYLCASSLGLGPYEQYFGPGTRLTVT.

This clone was observed a handful of times. Germline and junction disagree at one end, which may indicate a read error. This chain uses TRBV7-9 with TRBJ2-7; D possibly corresponds to TRBD1 (6 bases). CDR3 length: 9 amino acids. Germline assignment: CDR1 SEHNR and CDR2 FQNEAQ (reference sequence). The CDR3 DNA follows: TGTGCCAGCAGCTCATCAGGGGATTTC. The encoded protein is CASSSSGDF.

The chain uses TRBV7-7 and TRBJ2-5; 7 bases are a match to TRBD1. Germline loops: CDR1 SSHAT, CDR2 FNYEAQ (reference sequence). The V and J ends lost 2 bases and 1 base, in that order; junction bases with no gene match: 4. The CDR3 extends over 15 amino acids. The CDR3 bases are TGTGCCAGCAGCTTACTACAGGGGCGCCAAGAGACCCAGTACTTC. It is translated as CASSLLQGRQETQYF.